This T cell receptor beta chain was sequenced for a study of blood T cell repertoires in COVID-19. Study details: Sites across the United States, Italy and Spain contributed samples from acute and convalescent COVID-19. The cDNA or gDNA used as material had been derived from T cells, B-cell-depleted T cells, or PBMCs.

Data came from immunoSEQ multiplex PCR; TCRdb stores just in-frame clones and leaves some out. The sample holds roughly 700,000 clones, 90% seen once. The specimen sequenced was peripheral blood. This sequence was found in a woman aged 18-29 years with acute or convalescent COVID-19.

CDR3 DNA sequence: TGTGCCAGCACCCTGGGGAGGGGTTGGACTGAAGCTTTCTTT. Encoded protein: CASTLGRGWTEAFF. V gene TRBV5-6 combines with J gene TRBJ1-1; D is perhaps TRBD1 (5 bases). CDR1 and CDR2 (germline): SGHDT, YYEEEE. CDR3 length: 14 residues. V was shortened by 6 bases and J by 5 bases, with 17 bases between the two germline ends.